The 15 T cell receptor beta chains listed next were all sequenced from one sample in a study of T cell responses to AZD1222 COVID-19 vaccine (dated by TCRdb to the early 2020s). Library preparation employed the immunoSEQ multiplex PCR assay. The clones in this table, taken by TCRdb from immuneACCESS, are in-frame only. Not every clone is retained; where verified, under half of the shortfall comes from an unresolved V gene, and the cause of the rest is unknown. The sample data list just under 150,000 clones, and roughly 88% of these were observed just once. The ten largest clones represent approximately 5.1% of the sample. The meaning of the sample's time point label: about 28 days (+/-7) after the second vaccine dose. The sample's treatment or condition label, decoded: meningococcal conjugate vaccine given as trial control. The input for sequencing was peripheral blood, taken 28 days after the second dose of the MenACWY control vaccine. These TCRs come from an adult who received the MenACWY meningococcal vaccine as a control.

The rearrangement links TRBV24-1 to TRBJ2-1, with TRBD2 matching over 10 bases. Trimming at V came to 3 bases and at J to 2 bases, leaving 6 bases not matched to a gene. This CDR3 spans 17 amino acids. The germline V gene encodes CDR1 KGHDR and CDR2 SFDVKD. CDR3 loop: CATSDATSGRTYNEQFF. CDR3 DNA sequence: TGTGCCACCAGTGATGCGACTAGCGGGCGGACCTACAATGAGCAGTTCTTC.

The V call is TRBV7-9, the J call TRBJ2-1; TRBD2 matches at 11 bases. The CDR3 is made up of 15 amino acids. Trimming at V came to 3 bases and at J to 6 bases, leaving 4 bases not matched to a gene. Germline V lookup: CDR1 SEHNR, CDR2 FQNEAQ (reference sequence). The CDR3 spells CASSFPGLAANEQFF. CDR3 nucleotide sequence: TGTGCCAGCAGCTTCCCGGGACTAGCGGCCAATGAGCAGTTCTTC.

The chain is built from TRBV5-4 and TRBJ1-2, with TRBD1 matching 11 bases. CDR1 and CDR2 (germline): SGHNT, YYREEE (reference sequence). The trim removed 3 bases at V and 7 bases at J, leaving 8 bases unmatched. The CDR3 runs to 15 residues. The CDR3 protein is CASSWGPGQGGGYTF. DNA of the CDR3: TGTGCCAGCAGCTGGGGACCGGGACAGGGGGGTGGCTACACCTTC.

The gene calls are TRBV27 and TRBJ1-2; D uncertain. Trimming took 0 bases from V and 2 from J, leaving 13 bases between them. This CDR3 comprises 16 residues. Germline CDR1 MNHEY, CDR2 SMNVEV (reference sequence). The DNA of the CDR3 is TGTGCCAGCAGTTTATCGCCGGGTTCAGGAAACTATGGCTACACCTTC. This sequence encodes CASSLSPGSGNYGYTF.

With regard to this clone: At one end, the junction sequence differs from germline, possibly due to a read error. The chain joins TRBV6-5 to TRBJ2-1, with a weak D call TRBD2 (6 bases). Germline-derived CDR1 and CDR2 are MNHEY and SVGAGI. The CDR3 consists of 14 residues. The CDR3 DNA reads TGTGCCAGCATTTACCGGGACTTCTACAATGAGCAGTTCTTC. As protein: CASIYRDFYNEQFF.

This clone was seen a few times. The gene calls are TRBV10-3 and TRBJ1-4; D is ambiguous. Trimming cost V 3 bases and J 7 bases, with 15 bases left between them. Germline CDR1 is ENHRY and CDR2 is SYGVKD. The CDR3 loop spans 15 amino acids. CDR3 amino acids: CAISDRGKTTEKLFF. Here the CDR3 DNA reads TGTGCCATCAGTGATCGCGGGAAAACAACTGAAAAACTGTTTTTT.

The chain employs TRBV7-9 and TRBJ1-2; 12 bases align to TRBD1. The germline V gene has CDR1 SEHNR and CDR2 FQNEAQ (reference sequence). The J segment lost 5 bases and the V segment lost 5 bases, leaving 15 bases of the junction unmatched. This CDR3 spans 18 amino acids. CDR3 residues: CASSQSGTGGRGEYGYTF. DNA for the CDR3: TGTGCCAGCAGCCAATCCGGGACAGGGGGCAGGGGAGAATATGGCTACACCTTC.

This chain uses TRBV5-1 with TRBJ1-2, with 7 bases lining up with TRBD1. CDR3 length: 14 residues. Per the germline V gene, CDR1 is SGHRS and CDR2 is YFSETQ. The trim removed 4 bases at V and 4 bases at J, leaving 7 bases unmatched. CDR3 residues: CASSPQGDGYGYTF. For the CDR3, the DNA is TGCGCCAGCAGCCCCCAGGGGGACGGCTATGGCTACACCTTC.

The chain employs TRBV13 and TRBJ2-6, with D possibly TRBD1 on 7 matching bases. Germline CDR1 reads PRHDT; CDR2 reads FYEKMQ (reference sequence). This CDR3 is built from 16 residues. The V end lost 1 base, the J end lost 4 bases, and 11 bases lay between the germline ends. The CDR3 reads CASSLAEGAGANVLTF. The CDR3 coding sequence is TGTGCCAGCAGCTTAGCGGAGGGGGCCGGGGCCAACGTCCTGACTTTC. Full variable domain (outside the CDR3, taken from reference TRBV13 and TRBJ2-6): AAGVIQSPRHLIKEKRETATLKCYPIPRHDTVYWYQQGPGQDPQFLISFYEKMQSDKGSIPDRFSAQQFSDYHSELNMSSLELGDSALYFCASSLAEGAGANVLTFGAGSRLTVL.

The chain links TRBV6-5 to TRBJ1-4; D perhaps matches TRBD1 (6 bases). V lost 0 bases to trimming and J lost 5 bases, with 13 bases between them. Germline CDR1 and CDR2: MNHEY and SVGAGI. The CDR3 loop spans 16 amino acids. This CDR3 reads CASSYSVTGQNEKLFF. For the CDR3, the DNA is TGTGCCAGCAGTTACTCGGTGACAGGTCAGAATGAAAAACTGTTTTTT.

The genes are TRBV27 and TRBJ1-6; D is undetermined. The V gene's germline CDR1 is MNHEY and CDR2 SMNVEV (reference sequence). V lost 3 bases and J 8 bases, leaving 8 bases between the germline ends. The CDR3 is 13 residues long. CDR3 sequence reads: CASSFLKDSPLHF. As DNA, the CDR3 is TGTGCCAGCAGTTTCCTGAAGGATTCACCCCTCCACTTT.

This clone was observed a single time. The rearrangement joins TRBV5-1 to TRBJ1-1, with D unclear. The CDR3 covers 12 residues. CDR1 SGHRS and CDR2 YFSETQ come from the germline V gene. Deletions cut 5 bases from V and 5 bases from J, with 10 bases between. CDR3 sequence reads: CASRLARTEAFF. As DNA, the CDR3 is TGCGCCAGCAGGCTAGCTAGGACTGAAGCTTTCTTT.

The rearrangement links TRBV19 to TRBJ1-2, with 12 bases identical to TRBD1. Germline V gives CDR1 LNHDA, CDR2 SQIVND (reference sequence). This CDR3 is built from 15 residues. The junction had 7 bases not matched to a gene; V was cut back by 5 bases and J by 6 bases. The CDR3 nucleotides are TGTGCCAGTAGTCGGGACAGGGGGCGCTCAGATGGCTACACCTTC. Its protein is CASSRDRGRSDGYTF.

The chain links TRBV24-1 to TRBJ2-3, with a tentative D call TRBD2 (5 bases). The CDR3 totals 11 residues. Per the germline V gene, CDR1 is KGHDR and CDR2 is SFDVKD. The germline V and J ends were trimmed by 12 bases and 6 bases, with 12 bases remaining between them. The CDR3 protein is CAPGCRDTQYF. The DNA for the CDR3 is TGTGCCCCGGGGTGTCGGGATACGCAGTATTTT.

This chain connects TRBV6-2 or TRBV6-3 to TRBJ1-1, with D possibly TRBD1 on 6 matching bases. CDR1 is MNHEY, CDR2 SVGEGT, per germline. V shed 5 bases and J shed 3 bases, with 19 bases lying between them. There are 16 residues in the CDR3. In DNA, the CDR3 is TGTGCCAGCAGTAGGGGACGGGGGCATACGGACACTGAAGCTTTCTTT. Its translation: CASSRGRGHTDTEAFF.